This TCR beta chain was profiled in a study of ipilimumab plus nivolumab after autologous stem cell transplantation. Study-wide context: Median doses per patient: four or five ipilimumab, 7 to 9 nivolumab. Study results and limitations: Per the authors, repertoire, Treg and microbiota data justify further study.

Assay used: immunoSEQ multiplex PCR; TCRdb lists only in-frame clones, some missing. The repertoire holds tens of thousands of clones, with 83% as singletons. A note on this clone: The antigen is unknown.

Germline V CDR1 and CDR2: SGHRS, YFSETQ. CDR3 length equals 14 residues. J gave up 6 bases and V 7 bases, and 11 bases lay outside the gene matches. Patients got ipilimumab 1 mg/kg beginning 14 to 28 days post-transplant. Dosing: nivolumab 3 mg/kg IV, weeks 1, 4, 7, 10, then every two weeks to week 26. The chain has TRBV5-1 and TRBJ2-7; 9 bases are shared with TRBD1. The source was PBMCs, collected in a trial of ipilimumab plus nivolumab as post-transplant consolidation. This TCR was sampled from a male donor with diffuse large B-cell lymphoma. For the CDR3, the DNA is TGCGCCAGCGCATCGGGACAGGGACCTCTCGAGCAGTACTTC. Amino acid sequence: CASASGQGPLEQYF.